What follows are 5 T cell receptor beta chains derived from one specimen sequenced in a study of T cell responses to AZD1222 COVID-19 vaccine. This table comes from immunoSEQ multiplex PCR, and its TCRdb copy is limited to in-frame clones, with some not included. Among roughly 150,000 clones, about 90% were seen once, and the ten largest hold around 3.6%. Sequencing used peripheral blood, obtained on day 0 of AZD1222 vaccination. The receptors were gathered from an adult in good health.

V and J are TRBV2 and TRBJ1-1; no clear D. Germline V gene data show CDR1 as SNHLY and CDR2 as FYNNEI. Trimming took 4 bases from V and 0 from J, leaving 12 bases between them. This CDR3 spans 15 amino acids. The CDR3 protein is CASSVVGTMNTEAFF. For the CDR3, the DNA is TGTGCCAGCAGTGTTGTGGGCACCATGAACACTGAAGCTTTCTTT.

V gene TRBV6-5 combines with J gene TRBJ2-7; 8 bases map to TRBD2. Per germline, CDR1 MNHEY and CDR2 SVGAGI. The CDR3 runs 13 residues. V lost 7 bases and J lost 2; bases outside the gene matches: 4. The CDR3 DNA follows: TGTGCCAGCACGGGAGGGAATCCCTACGAGCAGTACTTC. Amino acids: CASTGGNPYEQYF.

V and J are TRBV7-2 and TRBJ1-6; weak D call: TRBD1 (5 bases). CDR1 is SGHTA, CDR2 FQGNSA, per germline. The V and J ends lost 5 bases and 7 bases respectively, with 12 bases between them. The CDR3 is 14 amino acids. This chain's CDR3 is CASSPRRGNSPLHF. The CDR3 DNA sequence: TGTGCCAGCAGCCCCCGGCGGGGGAATTCACCCCTCCACTTT.

The chain links TRBV28 to TRBJ2-1, with 10 nucleotides matching TRBD2. This CDR3 has 16 amino acids. The V gene end was trimmed by 4 bases and the J gene end by 4 bases; junction bases not matched to a gene: 7. Germline CDR1 is MDHEN and CDR2 is SYDVKM. The CDR3 nucleotides are TGTGCCAGCAGTTCCATGACTAGCGGGCTATACAATGAGCAGTTCTTC. Translation gives CASSSMTSGLYNEQFF.

The V and J genes are TRBV9 and TRBJ1-6; D is undetermined. Germline V lookup: CDR1 SGDLS, CDR2 YYNGEE. The CDR3 is 15 residues long. Trimming pared 0 bases from V and 9 bases from J, leaving 13 bases between. The CDR3 DNA is TGTGCCAGCAGCGTAGAATCTCTCACGGGTTCACCCCTCCACTTT. This sequence encodes CASSVESLTGSPLHF.